The rows below give T cell receptor beta chains drawn from one sample of a study of T cells in tumors after PD-1 blockade. TCRdb's copy holds only in-frame clones and misses some; the assay was immunoSEQ multiplex PCR. Of about 3,900 clones in the sample, approximately 67% are singletons; the top ten hold roughly a fifth. Sequenced here: tumor tissue, sampled before anti-PD-1 treatment. Every receptor here comes from a human donor with basal cell carcinoma. CDR3s include the opening cysteine and the closing phenylalanine or tryptophan. Fields, in order: clone size, D gene, V gene, J gene, CDR3 DNA, CDR3 protein. D genes are given only for firm matches. Clone size appears in some rows only: once, few, many, or a class for an expanded clone.

abundance: NA; d_gene: NA; v_gene: TRBV18; j_gene: TRBJ1-6; CDR3nt: TGTGCCAGCTCACCTACAGGGTACTCCTCCTATAATTCACCCCTCCACTTT; CDR3aa: CASSPTGYSSYNSPLHF
abundance: NA; d_gene: NA; v_gene: TRBV5-4; j_gene: TRBJ2-3; CDR3nt: TGTGCCAGCAGTTTCACAGATACGCAGTATTTT; CDR3aa: CASSFTDTQYF
abundance: NA; d_gene: NA; v_gene: TRBV3-1/TRBV3-2; j_gene: TRBJ2-7; CDR3nt: TGTGCCAGCAGCCAAGGACCTGAAAGAGGGGAGATATACGAGCAGTACTTC; CDR3aa: CASSQGPERGEIYEQYF
abundance: NA; d_gene: NA; v_gene: TRBV7-2; j_gene: TRBJ2-3; CDR3nt: TGTGCCAGCAGCTTGCGTGGGGGCCTTGCCACAGATACGCAGTATTTT; CDR3aa: CASSLRGGLATDTQYF
abundance: few; d_gene: NA; v_gene: TRBV6-5; j_gene: TRBJ1-2; CDR3nt: TGTGCCAGCAAGGAGGGTGACTATGGCTACACCTTC; CDR3aa: CASKEGDYGYTF
abundance: NA; d_gene: TRBD1; v_gene: TRBV7-9; j_gene: TRBJ1-1; CDR3nt: TGTGCCAGCAGGGATACAGGGGGCTCTGGAGCTTTCTTT; CDR3aa: CASRDTGGSGAFF
abundance: NA; d_gene: TRBD2; v_gene: TRBV2; j_gene: TRBJ2-7; CDR3nt: TGTGCCAGCAGTGCCTCTCTAGCGGGAGACGACGAGCAGTACTTC; CDR3aa: CASSASLAGDDEQYF
abundance: NA; d_gene: NA; v_gene: TRBV13; j_gene: TRBJ2-7; CDR3nt: TGTGCCAGCAGCTTAGGCAGATTGAGGTACGAGCAGTACTTC; CDR3aa: CASSLGRLRYEQYF
abundance: NA; d_gene: NA; v_gene: TRBV7-9; j_gene: TRBJ1-3; CDR3nt: TGTGCCAGCAGCACGGTACATACCCGCTCTGGAAACACCATATATTTT; CDR3aa: CASSTVHTRSGNTIYF
abundance: NA; d_gene: NA; v_gene: TRBV4-3; j_gene: TRBJ1-6; CDR3nt: TGCGCCAGCAGCCAAGATCTAGGTGGGGGGGTTGATTCACCCCTCCACTTT; CDR3aa: CASSQDLGGGVDSPLHF
abundance: medium-sized; d_gene: NA; v_gene: TRBV4-1; j_gene: TRBJ1-2; CDR3nt: TGCGCCAGCAGCCAAGATCAGGGGCTTGACTATGGCTACACCTTC; CDR3aa: CASSQDQGLDYGYTF
abundance: NA; d_gene: NA; v_gene: TRBV6-5; j_gene: TRBJ1-2; CDR3nt: TGTGCCAGCAGGCGGGGTGGAGAAAACTATGGCTACACCTTC; CDR3aa: CASRRGGENYGYTF
abundance: once; d_gene: NA; v_gene: TRBV13; j_gene: TRBJ2-5; CDR3nt: TGTGCCAGCAGCTTGGGCCAAAGTCTAGAGACCCAGTACTTC; CDR3aa: CASSLGQSLETQYF
abundance: NA; d_gene: NA; v_gene: TRBV12-2; j_gene: TRBJ1-3; CDR3nt: TGTGCAAGTCGCTTAGATTCTGTATGGGGAAGCGAGTTGTCTGGAAACACCATATATTTT; CDR3aa: CASRLDSVWGSELSGNTIYF
abundance: NA; d_gene: NA; v_gene: TRBV24-1; j_gene: TRBJ2-3; CDR3nt: TGTGCCACCAGTGGTCCAGGAGAAGATACGCAGTATTTT; CDR3aa: CATSGPGEDTQYF
abundance: NA; d_gene: TRBD2; v_gene: TRBV2; j_gene: TRBJ2-3; CDR3nt: TGTGCCAGCAGTCGCGGACTAGCGGGGGCCCCTACAGATACGCAGTATTTT; CDR3aa: CASSRGLAGAPTDTQYF
abundance: once; d_gene: NA; v_gene: TRBV19; j_gene: TRBJ2-7; CDR3nt: TGTGCCAGTAGTATAGGTCCCCAGGGTGAAGACGAGCAGTACTTC; CDR3aa: CASSIGPQGEDEQYF